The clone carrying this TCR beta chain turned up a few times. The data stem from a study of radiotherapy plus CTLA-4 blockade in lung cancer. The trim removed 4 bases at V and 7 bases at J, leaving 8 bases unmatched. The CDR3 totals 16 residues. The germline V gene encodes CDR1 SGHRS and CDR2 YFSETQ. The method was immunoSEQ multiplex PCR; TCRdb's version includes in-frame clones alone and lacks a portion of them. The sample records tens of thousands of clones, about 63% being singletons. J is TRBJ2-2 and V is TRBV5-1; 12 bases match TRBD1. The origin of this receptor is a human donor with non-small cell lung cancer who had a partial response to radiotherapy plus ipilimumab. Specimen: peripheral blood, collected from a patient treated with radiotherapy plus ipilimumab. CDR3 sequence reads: CASSLRDRGLGGELFF. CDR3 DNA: TGCGCCAGCAGCCTCCGGGACAGGGGGCTGGGCGGGGAGCTGTTTTTT.